The 21 T cell receptor beta chains below all came from one sample that was sequenced in a study of spatial heterogeneity in lung cancer. A single record per CDR3 protein comes from TCRdb applying MiXCR to the 5' RACE reads. The sample holds 20,000 to 25,000 distinct CDR3 sequences, 3% to 3.5% seen once. Stated time point: sample taken at primary tumor resection. The input for sequencing was PBMCs, taken at surgery. These receptors were obtained from a female donor with early-stage non-small cell lung cancer.

This clonotype was seen a handful of times. The chain carries TRBV15 and TRBJ1-1; no reliable D call. V lost 5 bases and J 2 bases, leaving 9 bases between the germline ends. In germline, CDR1 is LNHNV, CDR2 YYDKDF (reference sequence). The CDR3 has 13 residues. CDR3 coding DNA: TGTGCCACCAGCCCTAGACACAACACTGAAGCTTTCTTT. This gives the protein CATSPRHNTEAFF.

This clonotype has a count of ten or more. The missing conserved phenylalanine or tryptophan at the end of this CDR3 makes a read error likely. The limits of the CDR3 on the DNA are not certain, so only TCRdb's listed CDR3 is given. The chain links TRBV2 to TRBJ1-5. The CDR3 length equals 13 residues, ends included. Looked up from germline, CDR1 is SNHLY and CDR2 is FYNNEI. The CDR3 is CASSDFGDYQPQH.

This clonotype was recorded many times. The gene calls are TRBV20-1 and TRBJ2-6; 7 nucleotides line up with TRBD1. Trimming removed 0 bases from V and 0 bases from J; junction bases left unmatched: 8. CDR1 and CDR2 (germline): DFQATT, SNEGSKA (reference sequence). The CDR3 runs 18 residues. This CDR3 is CSARDTAGGSSGANVLTF. CDR3 nucleotide sequence: TGCAGTGCTAGAGATACGGCAGGGGGATCCTCTGGGGCCAACGTCCTGACTTTC.

This clonotype was recorded at least ten times. The chain is built from TRBV5-1 and TRBJ2-1; D perhaps matches TRBD2 (5 bases). V was cut by 0 bases and J by 2 bases, with 15 bases left in between. This CDR3 has 17 residues. CDR1 SGHRS and CDR2 YFSETQ come from the germline V gene. CDR3 sequence reads: CASSLVSSTSAYNEQFF. The CDR3 region has the DNA TGCGCCAGCAGCTTGGTGTCTAGCACGTCCGCCTACAATGAGCAGTTCTTC.

This clonotype has more than one count but fewer than ten. The rearrangement joins TRBV19 to TRBJ2-2, with D maybe TRBD1 (5 bases). Trimming removed 2 bases from V and 5 bases from J, with 12 bases in between. Germline CDR1 LNHDA, CDR2 SQIVND (reference sequence). CDR3 length: 15 residues. The CDR3 DNA sequence: TGTGCCAGTAGTATAAGCAGGGTAGGGACCGGGGAGCTGTTTTTT. Translating gives CASSISRVGTGELFF.

The table lists this clonotype with many counts. The genes are TRBV12-3 or TRBV12-4 and TRBJ2-1; D not resolved. CDR3 size: 16 residues. V dropped 4 bases and J dropped 6 bases, with 19 bases sitting between them. The CDR3 DNA reads as TGTGCCAGCAGTTCAACCCCTGGCCCCGCCTCCAATGAGCAGTTCTTC. This encodes CASSSTPGPASNEQFF.

This clonotype was seen many times. J is TRBJ2-7 and V is TRBV10-3; 8 bases line up with TRBD1. V lost 8 bases and J lost 7; bases outside the gene matches: 10. The CDR3 runs 13 residues. The V gene's germline CDR1 is ENHRY and CDR2 SYGVKD. This CDR3 is CAIAQDREWEQYF. DNA of the CDR3: TGTGCCATCGCCCAGGACAGGGAGTGGGAGCAGTACTTC.

This clonotype was recorded many times. The V call is TRBV27, the J call TRBJ2-3; 8 nucleotides agree with TRBD1. The CDR3 sequence is 20 residues long. With 4 bases clipped from V and 1 base from J, the junction kept 19 bases outside the gene matches. Per the germline V gene, CDR1 is MNHEY and CDR2 is SMNVEV (reference sequence). The CDR3 reads CASSSRQGLWSKDGTDTQYF. The CDR3, as DNA: TGTGCCAGCAGTTCCAGACAGGGGTTGTGGTCAAAAGATGGCACAGATACGCAGTATTTT.

This clonotype was detected many times. The J gene is TRBJ2-7, the V gene TRBV27, with TRBD2 as a possible D gene (6 bases). Germline loops: CDR1 MNHEY, CDR2 SMNVEV (reference sequence). The V and J ends lost 6 bases and 0 bases respectively, with 12 bases between them. The CDR3 covers 14 residues. CDR3 amino acids: CASSPRESSYEQYF. The CDR3 DNA is TGTGCCAGCAGCCCCCGGGAGAGCTCCTACGAGCAGTACTTC.

This clonotype was counted a few times. The rearrangement uses TRBV6-1 and TRBJ1-1, with unresolved D. The V end was cut by 5 bases, the J end by 0 bases, with 7 bases between. This CDR3 contains 13 residues. Germline V gene data show CDR1 as MNHNS and CDR2 as SASEGT. The chain's CDR3 is CASSFDLNTEAFF. CDR3 DNA: TGTGCCAGCAGTTTTGACCTGAACACTGAAGCTTTCTTT.

The CDR3 reads CASSYVAGGSYEQYF. In DNA, the CDR3 is TGTGCCAGCAGTTACGTAGCGGGAGGATCCTACGAGCAGTACTTC. The V and J genes are TRBV6-6 and TRBJ2-7, with TRBD2 identical over 10 bases. After removal of 2 bases from V and 1 base from J, the junction contained 2 bases not matched to a gene. The germline V gene has CDR1 MNHNY and CDR2 SVGAGI (reference sequence). CDR3 length equals 15 residues.

There are many counts of this clonotype. The rearrangement links TRBV6-2 or TRBV6-3 to TRBJ2-1; either TRBD1 or TRBD2 may fit D (5 bases each). The CDR3 covers 13 residues. Germline CDR1 reads MNHEY; CDR2 reads SVGEGT. Trimming shortened V by 6 bases and J by 8 bases, and 14 bases separated the two germline ends. The CDR3: CASSSTGTDEQFF. Written as DNA, the CDR3 is TGTGCCAGCAGCTCCACCGGGACCGATGAGCAGTTCTTC.

This clonotype was counted at least ten times. This chain connects TRBV9 to TRBJ2-3, with D perhaps TRBD2 (6 bases). Germline V gene data show CDR1 as SGDLS and CDR2 as YYNGEE. The CDR3 extends over 14 amino acids. With 3 bases removed from V and 8 bases from J, the gap between germline ends came to 16 bases. The CDR3 nucleotides are TGTGCCAGCAGCGCCGGACCCCTGGGAGGTACGCAGTATTTT. Its protein is CASSAGPLGGTQYF.

This clonotype was seen at least ten times. The chain has TRBV20-1 and TRBJ2-1, with 8 bases matching TRBD2. CDR1 and CDR2 (germline): DFQATT, SNEGSKA (reference sequence). This CDR3 spans 15 amino acids. The junction had 12 bases not matched to a gene; V was cut back by 5 bases and J by 6 bases. CDR3 bases: TGCAGTGCTGAGCCGGGACTAGTTGTCCTCAATGAGCAGTTCTTC. Residues: CSAEPGLVVLNEQFF.

This clonotype was counted many times. The chain uses TRBV20-1 and TRBJ1-4; possibly TRBD1 for D (6 bases). The CDR3 runs 14 residues. The germline V and J ends were trimmed by 4 bases and 5 bases, with 14 bases remaining between them. Germline loops: CDR1 DFQATT, CDR2 SNEGSKA (reference sequence). The CDR3 DNA is TGCAGTGCTATAACAGGGCAAACCAATGAAAAACTGTTTTTT. Translation gives CSAITGQTNEKLFF.

This clonotype has a count of ten or more. The chain links TRBV12-3 or TRBV12-4 to TRBJ2-4; perhaps D is TRBD1 or TRBD2 (7 bases each). V lost 7 bases, J lost 10 bases, and 17 bases lay in between. The CDR3 is 13 residues long. CDR3 loop: CASTPRQGGIQYF. DNA for the CDR3: TGTGCCAGCACCCCTAGGCAGGGGGGGATTCAGTACTTC.

This clonotype was seen many times. The V gene is TRBV5-1, the J gene TRBJ1-1; D ambiguous. The CDR3 contains 14 residues. The V end was cut by 4 bases, the J end by 2 bases, with 12 bases between. The V gene's germline CDR1 is SGHRS and CDR2 YFSETQ. CDR3 sequence reads: CASSADGTNTEAFF. For the CDR3, the DNA is TGCGCCAGCAGCGCGGACGGAACTAACACTGAAGCTTTCTTT.

This clonotype has at least ten counts. The chain uses TRBV5-6 and TRBJ1-6; 10 positions match TRBD1. V shed 0 bases, J shed 10 bases, and the junction held 4 bases outside the gene matches. The V gene's germline CDR1 is SGHDT and CDR2 YYEEEE. This CDR3 comprises 15 residues. The CDR3 nucleotides are TGTGCCAGCAGCTTGGCTCGGGACAGGGGCTCACCCCTCCACTTT. It specifies CASSLARDRGSPLHF.

In its sample, this clonotype was seen many times. V and J are TRBV27 and TRBJ2-7, with 8 bases identical to TRBD2. CDR1 MNHEY and CDR2 SMNVEV come from the germline V gene (reference sequence). CDR3 length equals 14 residues. After removal of 5 bases from V and 3 bases from J, the junction contained 6 bases not matched to a gene. The CDR3 loop reads CASSPGLGDYEQYF. The CDR3 bases are TGTGCCAGCAGTCCGGGACTAGGGGACTACGAGCAGTACTTC.

This clonotype was found many times. The genes are TRBV7-6 and TRBJ2-3, with TRBD2 matching 10 bases. The germline V gene encodes CDR1 SGHVS and CDR2 FNYEAQ. The CDR3 extends over 18 amino acids. Unmatched junction bases numbered 9, after V lost 1 base and J lost 2 bases. CDR3 in DNA: TGTGCCAGCAGCTTAGGGCTAGCGGGAGACCCCACCACAGATACGCAGTATTTT. Its translation: CASSLGLAGDPTTDTQYF.

This clonotype was seen at least ten times. V gene TRBV12-3 or TRBV12-4 combines with J gene TRBJ2-3; 9 bases fit TRBD2. J gave up 4 bases and V 4 bases, and 12 bases lay outside the gene matches. The CDR3 is 17 amino acids. CDR3 sequence (DNA): TGTGCCAGCAGTTCGAAAACGGGACTAGCAGACGCAGATACGCAGTATTTT. Its translation is CASSSKTGLADADTQYF.